These 22 T cell receptor beta chains came from one sample sequenced in a study of metastatic and nonmetastatic thyroid tumors. Patients underwent thyroid surgery, and none had received any treatment before it. TCRdb reanalyzed the PCR reads with MiXCR. The sample holds around 13,000 clones; about 12% are singletons and the top ten take 32%. The sequenced sample was blood. The source is a female donor with papillary thyroid cancer or a benign thyroid nodule (not recorded which). Some clones in this sample may be carry-over from other donors' samples.

This clone was detected many times. The chain has TRBV5-4 and TRBJ2-1; no firm D call. This CDR3 contains 14 residues. Germline CDR1 is SGHNT and CDR2 is YYREEE (reference sequence). The ends were cut back, 3 bases at V and 5 bases at J, with 12 bases in the middle. CDR3 DNA sequence: TGTGCCAGCAGCTCCGAGTGGAGAGACAATGAGCAGTTCTTC. The encoded protein is CASSSEWRDNEQFF.

In its sample, this clone was seen many times. The chain is built from TRBV19 and TRBJ1-1; D perhaps matches TRBD1 (6 bases). Trimming cost V 7 bases and J 8 bases, with 20 bases left between them. Germline V gives CDR1 LNHDA, CDR2 SQIVND (reference sequence). The CDR3 has 14 residues. The CDR3 here is CASTPGGGWGEAFF. CDR3 DNA: TGTGCCAGTACCCCCGGGGGGGGCTGGGGCGAAGCTTTCTTT.

This clone was seen many times. The rearrangement uses TRBV5-4 and TRBJ2-3, with TRBD2 matching over 10 bases. The V gene end was trimmed by 3 bases and the J gene end by 0 bases; junction bases not matched to a gene: 7. Germline assignment: CDR1 SGHNT and CDR2 YYREEE (reference sequence). The CDR3 is 17 residues long. The CDR3 loop reads CASSSLSTSGSTDTQYF. CDR3 nucleotides: TGTGCCAGCAGCTCGCTCTCGACTAGCGGGAGCACAGATACGCAGTATTTT.

This clone was counted a few times. This sequence joins TRBV11-2 and TRBJ2-4, with 11 nucleotides matching TRBD1. CDR1 is SGHAT and CDR2 is FQNNGV in the germline V gene. With V trimmed by 0 bases and J by 0 bases, 13 bases remained unmatched. This CDR3 is built from 21 residues. The CDR3 loop reads CASSLDGTGTGGNLAKNIQYF. For the CDR3, the DNA is TGTGCCAGCAGCTTAGACGGAACCGGGACAGGGGGGAACCTAGCCAAAAACATTCAGTACTTC.

This clone is medium-sized by share. The chain couples TRBV19 to TRBJ2-1; D gene ambiguous. Trimming cost V 4 bases and J 1 base, with 8 bases left between them. The CDR3 has 14 amino acids. CDR1 and CDR2 from the germline V gene are LNHDA and SQIVND (reference sequence). The CDR3 nucleotides read TGTGCCAGTAGTAATACGGCTTCCTACAATGAGCAGTTCTTC. It is translated as CASSNTASYNEQFF.

This clone came up many times. This sequence joins TRBV19 and TRBJ1-1, with 10 positions matching TRBD1. There are 15 residues in the CDR3. Germline CDR1 LNHDA, CDR2 SQIVND (reference sequence). The J segment lost 7 bases and the V segment lost 5 bases, leaving 10 bases of the junction unmatched. The CDR3 region is CASSERQGAGGEAFF. The CDR3 region has the DNA TGTGCCAGTAGTGAGCGACAGGGGGCAGGTGGTGAAGCTTTCTTT.

In its sample, this clone was seen many times. CDR3 in amino acids: CASSLNENGYTF. The CDR3 bases are TGTGCCAGCAGCTTAAACGAAAATGGCTACACCTTC. This chain uses TRBV7-9 with TRBJ1-2, with unresolved D. Germline V gives CDR1 SEHNR, CDR2 FQNEAQ (reference sequence). This CDR3 spans 12 amino acids. V lost 2 bases to trimming and J lost 6 bases, with 7 bases between them.

This clone was seen a few times. The V gene is TRBV12-3 or TRBV12-4, the J gene TRBJ2-7; TRBD2 matches 7 bases. The CDR3 covers 14 residues. V was clipped by 2 bases and J by 0 bases; unmatched bases: 1. CDR3 in DNA: TGTGCCAGCAGTTTACAGCGGGGCTCCTACGAGCAGTACTTC. Its translation: CASSLQRGSYEQYF.

This clone was recorded many times. The CDR3 DNA follows: TGCAGTGCCCCCGGACTAGCGGAGACCCAGTACTTC. This gives the protein CSAPGLAETQYF. This chain links TRBV20-1 with TRBJ2-5; 9 bases align to TRBD2. The CDR3 has 12 residues. Germline lookup yields CDR1 DFQATT and CDR2 SNEGSKA (reference sequence). V shed 6 bases, J shed 5 bases, and the junction held 4 bases outside the gene matches.

This clone came up many times. This chain joins TRBV18 and TRBJ2-2; 7 bases line up with TRBD1. This CDR3 has 17 amino acids. Trimming at V came to 6 bases and at J to 2 bases, leaving 12 bases not matched to a gene. From germline, CDR1 is KGHSH and CDR2 LQKENI. Here the CDR3 reads CASSLTGQPINTGELFF. CDR3 sequence (DNA): TGTGCCAGCTCCCTGACAGGGCAGCCAATAAACACCGGGGAGCTGTTTTTT. The whole variable domain, remainder taken from reference TRBV18 and TRBJ2-2, is NAGVMQNPRHLVRRRGQEARLRCSPMKGHSHVYWYRQLPEEGLKFMVYLQKENIIDESGMPKERFSAEFPKEGPSILRIQQVVRGDSAAYFCASSLTGQPINTGELFFGEGSRLTVL.

This clone was picked up one time. At one boundary the junction diverges from the germline segment, which might be a read error. The J gene is TRBJ1-2, the V gene TRBV30; D is possibly TRBD1 (6 bases). Per germline, CDR1 GTSNPN and CDR2 SVGIG (reference sequence). This CDR3 contains 14 residues. In DNA, the CDR3 is TGTGCCCGGAGTGTACAAGGGGGTAACTACGGCTACACCTTC. As protein: CARSVQGGNYGYTF.

This clone was counted ten times or more. The V call is TRBV7-3, the J call TRBJ1-5, with D possibly TRBD1 on 6 matching bases. Germline V gives CDR1 SGHTA, CDR2 FQGTGA. Trimming removed 1 base at V and 1 base at J, with 14 bases between. CDR3 length equals 17 residues. CDR3 sequence: CASSLKRGRGSNQPQHF. The CDR3 DNA follows: TGTGCCAGCAGCTTAAAAAGGGGGAGGGGGAGCAATCAGCCCCAGCATTTT.

This clone was seen many times. This rearrangement joins TRBV10-3 to TRBJ2-3; D unresolved. Per the germline V gene, CDR1 is ENHRY and CDR2 is SYGVKD. The ends were cut back, 9 bases at V and 0 bases at J, with 10 bases in the middle. This CDR3 has 13 amino acids. CDR3 nucleotide sequence: TGTGCCATACAAGCAACTAGCACAGATACGCAGTATTTT. Encoded protein: CAIQATSTDTQYF.

The sample holds many counts of this clone. The V and J genes are TRBV10-1 and TRBJ2-5; D is possibly TRBD1 (7 bases). V lost 3 bases and J lost 5, with 16 bases in between. Germline CDR1 and CDR2: WNHNN and SYGVQD (reference sequence). This CDR3 has 15 amino acids. The CDR3 coding sequence is TGCGCCAGCAGTGACCCTGGACAGGCGGGGGAGACCCAGTACTTC. Its protein product is CASSDPGQAGETQYF.

Ten or more counts support this clone. This chain connects TRBV19 to TRBJ2-1, with TRBD1 matching over 8 bases. This CDR3 spans 14 amino acids. Germline lookup yields CDR1 LNHDA and CDR2 SQIVND (reference sequence). Trimming removed 3 bases from V and 9 bases from J; junction bases left unmatched: 7. The CDR3, as DNA: TGTGCCAGTAGTATCGGGGACAGGTTAAGTGAGCAGTTCTTC. This codes for CASSIGDRLSEQFF. The full variable domain, with the rest looked up from reference TRBV19 and TRBJ2-1, is DGGITQSPKYLFRKEGQNVTLSCEQNLNHDAMYWYRQDPGQGLRLIYYSQIVNDFQKGDIAEGYSVSREKKESFPLTVTSAQKNPTAFYLCASSIGDRLSEQFFGPGTRLTVL.

There are a few counts of this clone. Since a much larger clone is just one base distant, this may be a read error. No conserved phenylalanine or tryptophan ends this CDR3, so it is likely a read error. The chain couples TRBV5-4 to TRBJ2-7; 7 positions agree with TRBD2. CDR1 is SGHNT and CDR2 is YYREEE in the germline V gene (reference sequence). This CDR3 contains 14 residues. Trimming at V came to 5 bases and at J to 7 bases, leaving 12 bases not matched to a gene. CDR3 bases: TGTGCCAGCAGGAAGGCTAGCGGTTCTACGGAGCAGTACTCC. This codes for CASRKASGSTEQYS.

The chain joins TRBV6-1 to TRBJ2-7; D possibly matches TRBD1 or TRBD2 (5 bases each). Trimming pared 1 base from V and 4 bases from J, leaving 20 bases between. Germline assignment: CDR1 MNHNS and CDR2 SASEGT. This CDR3 region has 17 residues. The CDR3 DNA sequence: TGTGCCAGCAGTGAAGAGGTGGGACCGGGCCCCAATTACGAGCAGTACTTC. As protein: CASSEEVGPGPNYEQYF.

The sample holds many counts of this clone. This chain uses TRBV14 with TRBJ1-6; D is unclear. The CDR3 sequence is 13 residues long. Trimming took 8 bases from V and 8 from J, leaving 13 bases between them. Per germline, CDR1 SGHDN and CDR2 FVKESK. The CDR3 reads CASRREDHSPLHF. The CDR3 DNA is TGTGCCAGCCGTCGGGAAGACCATTCACCCCTCCACTTT.

This clone is medium-sized in the sample. V is TRBV6-1 and J is TRBJ2-7; D possibly corresponds to TRBD1 (5 bases). CDR3 length equals 14 residues. Trimming left V 3 bases short and J 0 bases short, with 9 bases between. Per the germline V gene, CDR1 is MNHNS and CDR2 is SASEGT. CDR3 nucleotide sequence: TGTGCCAGCAGTGATGTTGACAGCTCCTACGAGCAGTACTTC. This sequence encodes CASSDVDSSYEQYF.

This clone was seen just once. The chain carries TRBV20-1 and TRBJ2-7, with D uncertain. The V gene's germline CDR1 is DFQATT and CDR2 SNEGSKA (reference sequence). The CDR3 has 12 amino acids. Between the trimmed V and J ends, which lost 6 bases and 3 bases, there was a span of 12 bases. The CDR3 region is CSATVLNYEQYF. CDR3 DNA sequence: TGCAGTGCCACGGTCCTAAACTACGAGCAGTACTTC.

By frequency in the sample, this clone is hyperexpanded (1% or more). The J gene is TRBJ2-1, the V gene TRBV5-5; D might be TRBD1 (5 bases). V was cut by 1 base and J by 5 bases, with 10 bases left in between. The CDR3 sequence is 14 residues long. CDR1 and CDR2 from the germline V gene are SGHKS and YYEKEE (reference sequence). CDR3 sequence: CASSLSRANNEQFF. CDR3 DNA: TGTGCCAGCAGCTTGTCCAGGGCGAACAATGAGCAGTTCTTC.

At least ten counts were recorded for this clone. J is TRBJ2-7 and V is TRBV20-1; possible D gene TRBD1, 5 bases. This CDR3 has 13 amino acids. Germline values: CDR1 DFQATT, CDR2 SNEGSKA (reference sequence). Trimming took 6 bases from V and 10 from J, leaving 22 bases between them. In DNA, the CDR3 is TGCAGTGCCGCCGGGTATTCAGGGCCTCCCCAGTACTTC. Amino acid sequence: CSAAGYSGPPQYF.